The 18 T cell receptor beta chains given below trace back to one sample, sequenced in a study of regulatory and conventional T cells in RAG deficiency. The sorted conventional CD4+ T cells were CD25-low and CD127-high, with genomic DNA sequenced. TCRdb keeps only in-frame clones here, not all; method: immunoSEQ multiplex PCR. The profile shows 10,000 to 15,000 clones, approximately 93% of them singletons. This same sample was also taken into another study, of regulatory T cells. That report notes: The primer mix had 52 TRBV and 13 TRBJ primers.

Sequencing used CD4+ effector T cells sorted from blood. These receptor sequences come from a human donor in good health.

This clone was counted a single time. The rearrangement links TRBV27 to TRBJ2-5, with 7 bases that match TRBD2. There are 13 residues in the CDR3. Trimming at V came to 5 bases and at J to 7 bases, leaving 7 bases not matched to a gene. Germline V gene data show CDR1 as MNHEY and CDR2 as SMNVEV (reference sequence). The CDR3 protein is CASSLAPGGTQYF. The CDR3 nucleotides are TGTGCCAGCAGTCTAGCACCGGGGGGGACCCAGTACTTC.

The CDR3 DNA is TGTGCCAGCAGCGTAGGGGTAGCGGGAGCACGCACAGATACGCAGTATTTT. This sequence encodes CASSVGVAGARTDTQYF. V usage is TRBV9 and J usage is TRBJ2-3, with TRBD2 identical over 9 bases. Unmatched junction bases numbered 6, after V lost 0 bases and J lost 1 base. Per germline, CDR1 SGDLS and CDR2 YYNGEE. This CDR3 has 17 amino acids.

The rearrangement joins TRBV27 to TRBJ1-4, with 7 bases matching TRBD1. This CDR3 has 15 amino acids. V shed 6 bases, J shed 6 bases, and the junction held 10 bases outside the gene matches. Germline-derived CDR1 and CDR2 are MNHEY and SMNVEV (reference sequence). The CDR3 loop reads CASSRKDRRDEKLFF. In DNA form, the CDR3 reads TGTGCCAGCAGCCGGAAGGACAGGCGGGATGAAAAACTGTTTTTT.

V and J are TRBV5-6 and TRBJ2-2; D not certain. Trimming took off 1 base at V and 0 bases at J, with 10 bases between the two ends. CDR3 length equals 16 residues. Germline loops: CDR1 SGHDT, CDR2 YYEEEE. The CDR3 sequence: CASSLWFSSNTGELFF. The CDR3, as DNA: TGTGCCAGCAGCTTGTGGTTCTCCTCGAACACCGGGGAGCTGTTTTTT.

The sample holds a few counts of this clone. The DNA of the CDR3 is TGTGCCAGGCGAATCCGGGACAGGGAGGCCGGGGAGCTGTTTTTT. Translating it yields CARRIRDREAGELFF. J is TRBJ2-2 and V is TRBV21-1; the DNA was not used to check the table's D call, TRBD1. TRBV21-1 is a documented pseudogene. The CDR3 length is 15 residues.

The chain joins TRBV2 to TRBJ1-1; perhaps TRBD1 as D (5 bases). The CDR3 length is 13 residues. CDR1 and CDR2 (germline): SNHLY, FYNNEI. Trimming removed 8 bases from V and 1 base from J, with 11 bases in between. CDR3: CASGGERNTEAFF. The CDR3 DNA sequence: TGTGCCAGCGGAGGGGAGAGGAACACTGAAGCTTTCTTT. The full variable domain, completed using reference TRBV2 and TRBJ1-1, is EPEVTQTPSHQVTQMGQEVILRCVPISNHLYFYWYRQILGQKVEFLVSFYNNEISEKSEIFDDQFSVERPDGSNFTLKIRSTKLEDSAMYFCASGGERNTEAFFGQGTRLTVV.

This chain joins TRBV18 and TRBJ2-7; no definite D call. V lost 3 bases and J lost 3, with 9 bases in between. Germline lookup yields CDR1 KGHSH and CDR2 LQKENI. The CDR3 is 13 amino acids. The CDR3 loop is CASSPLGYYEQYF. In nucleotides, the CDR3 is TGTGCCAGCTCACCGTTGGGATACTACGAGCAGTACTTC.

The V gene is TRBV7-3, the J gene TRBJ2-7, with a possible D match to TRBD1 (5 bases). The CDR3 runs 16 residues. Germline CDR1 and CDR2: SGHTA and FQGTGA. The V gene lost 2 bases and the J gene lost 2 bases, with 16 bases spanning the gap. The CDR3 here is CASSLATDTLPYEQYF. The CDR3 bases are TGTGCCAGCAGCTTAGCGACGGACACCCTCCCCTACGAGCAGTACTTC.

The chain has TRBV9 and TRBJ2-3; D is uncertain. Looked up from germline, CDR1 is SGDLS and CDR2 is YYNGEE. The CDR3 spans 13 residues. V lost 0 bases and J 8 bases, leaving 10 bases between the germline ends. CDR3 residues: CASSVGLRGTQYF. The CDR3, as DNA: TGTGCCAGCAGCGTAGGGCTAAGAGGTACGCAGTATTTT.

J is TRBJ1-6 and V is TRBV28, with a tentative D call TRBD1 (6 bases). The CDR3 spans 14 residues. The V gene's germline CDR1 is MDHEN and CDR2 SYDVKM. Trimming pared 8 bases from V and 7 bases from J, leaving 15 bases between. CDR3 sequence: CASAGGQTNSPLHF. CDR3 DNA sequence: TGTGCCAGCGCTGGGGGCCAGACAAATTCACCCCTCCACTTT.

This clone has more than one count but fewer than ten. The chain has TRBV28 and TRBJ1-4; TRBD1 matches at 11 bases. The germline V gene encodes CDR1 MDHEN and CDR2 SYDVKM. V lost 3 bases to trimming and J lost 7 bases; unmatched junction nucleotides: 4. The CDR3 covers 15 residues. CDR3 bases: TGTGCCAGCAGTTTGCTAGGGACAGGGGGTGAAAAACTGTTTTTT. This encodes CASSLLGTGGEKLFF.

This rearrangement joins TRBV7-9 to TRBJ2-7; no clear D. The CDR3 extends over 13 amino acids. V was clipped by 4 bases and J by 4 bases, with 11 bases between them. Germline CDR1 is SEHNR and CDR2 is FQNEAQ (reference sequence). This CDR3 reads CASSSVQTYEQYF. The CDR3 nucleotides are TGTGCCAGCAGCTCGGTCCAGACTTACGAGCAGTACTTC.

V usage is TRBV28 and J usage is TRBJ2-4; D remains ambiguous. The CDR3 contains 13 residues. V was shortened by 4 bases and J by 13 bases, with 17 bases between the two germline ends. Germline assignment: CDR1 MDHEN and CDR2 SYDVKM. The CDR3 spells CASSSLTIALQYF. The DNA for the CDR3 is TGTGCCAGCAGTTCCCTCACTATAGCTCTGCAGTACTTC.

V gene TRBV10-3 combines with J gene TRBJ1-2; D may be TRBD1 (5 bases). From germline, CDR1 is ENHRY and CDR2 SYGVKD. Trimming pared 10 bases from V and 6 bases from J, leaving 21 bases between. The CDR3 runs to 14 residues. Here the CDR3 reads CATRSSQGFDGYTF. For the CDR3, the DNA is TGTGCCACGAGATCAAGTCAGGGATTCGATGGCTACACCTTC.

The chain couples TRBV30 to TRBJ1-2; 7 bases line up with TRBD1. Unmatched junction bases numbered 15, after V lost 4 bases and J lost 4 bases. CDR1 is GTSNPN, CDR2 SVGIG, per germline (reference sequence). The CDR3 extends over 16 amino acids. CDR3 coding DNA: TGTGCCTGGATCGGCAGGGGGGTGGGGGTACCCTATGGCTACACCTTC. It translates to CAWIGRGVGVPYGYTF.

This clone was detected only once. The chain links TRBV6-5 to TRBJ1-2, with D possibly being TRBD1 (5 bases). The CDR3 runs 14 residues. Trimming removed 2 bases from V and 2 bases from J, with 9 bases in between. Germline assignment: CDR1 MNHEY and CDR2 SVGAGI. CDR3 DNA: TGTGCCAGCAGTTACAGGGGCAGGAACTATGGCTACACCTTC. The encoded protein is CASSYRGRNYGYTF.

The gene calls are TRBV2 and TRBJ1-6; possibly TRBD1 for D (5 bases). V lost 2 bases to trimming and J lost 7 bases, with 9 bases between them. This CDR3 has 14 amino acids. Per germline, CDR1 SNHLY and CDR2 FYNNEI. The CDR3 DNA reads TGTGCCAGCAGTGAATTATGGGGGAATTCACCCCTCCACTTT. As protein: CASSELWGNSPLHF. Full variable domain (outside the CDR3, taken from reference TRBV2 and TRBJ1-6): EPEVTQTPSHQVTQMGQEVILRCVPISNHLYFYWYRQILGQKVEFLVSFYNNEISEKSEIFDDQFSVERPDGSNFTLKIRSTKLEDSAMYFCASSELWGNSPLHFGNGTRLTVT.

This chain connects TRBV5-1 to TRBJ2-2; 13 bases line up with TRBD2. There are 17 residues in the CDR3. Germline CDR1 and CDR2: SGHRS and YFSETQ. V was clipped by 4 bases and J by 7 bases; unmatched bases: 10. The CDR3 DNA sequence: TGCGCCAGCAGCAAGAAGACTAGCGGGAGGCCAGACGGGGAGCTGTTTTTT. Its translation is CASSKKTSGRPDGELFF. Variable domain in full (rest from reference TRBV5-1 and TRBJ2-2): KAGVTQTPRYLIKTRGQQVTLSCSPISGHRSVSWYQQTPGQGLQFLFEYFSETQRNKGNFPGRFSGRQFSNSRSEMNVSTLELGDSALYLCASSKKTSGRPDGELFFGEGSRLTVL.